This entry concerns a single TCR beta chain. The antigen is unknown. This record comes from a study of CD8 T cells in ankylosing spondylitis. The study's findings and limits: In ankylosing spondylitis blood, a motif of eight highly homologous TCR beta variants appeared characteristic.

TCRdb used MiXCR to reprocess the 5' RACE reads, holding one entry per CDR3 protein. The sample consists of about 840,000 distinct CDR3 sequences, approximately 12% of them appearing once. Sample: blood, either unsorted or a sorted T cell fraction (not recorded which). This TCR was sampled from a male donor with ankylosing spondylitis.

CDR3 DNA: TGTGCCAGCAGCTTATTAGCCAGCGGGAGCTACGAGCAGTACTTC. Translated, it gives CASSLLASGSYEQYF. The J gene is TRBJ2-7, the V gene TRBV7-2, with 8 bases lining up with TRBD2. V shed 2 bases and J 3 bases; nucleotides not matched to a gene: 6. The CDR3 covers 15 residues. Germline V gene data show CDR1 as SGHTA and CDR2 as FQGNSA.